This record looks at one TCR beta chain sequence and its context. The data were produced by immunoSEQ multiplex PCR, yet TCRdb's version contains in-frame clones alone and is incomplete. The top ten hold under 6.5% of the sample, which has about 80,000 clones, roughly 84% seen once. The entry originates in a study of OX40 agonist ivuxolimab in advanced cancers. CDR3 length: 15 residues. Germline V CDR1 and CDR2: SGHNT, YYREEE (reference sequence). J lost 5 bases, V lost 4 bases, and 6 bases had no gene match. Here the sequenced sample was CD4+ or CD8+ T cells sorted from blood, taken in a trial of the OX40 agonist ivuxolimab. The chain couples TRBV5-4 to TRBJ2-1, with 10 bases lining up with TRBD2. This clonotype was obtained from an adult with an advanced solid tumor such as melanoma, head and neck, liver or kidney cancer. CDR3 sequence (DNA): TGTGCCAGCAGCCCTAGCGGGAGAAGCCACAATGAGCAGTTCTTC. Translation: CASSPSGRSHNEQFF.